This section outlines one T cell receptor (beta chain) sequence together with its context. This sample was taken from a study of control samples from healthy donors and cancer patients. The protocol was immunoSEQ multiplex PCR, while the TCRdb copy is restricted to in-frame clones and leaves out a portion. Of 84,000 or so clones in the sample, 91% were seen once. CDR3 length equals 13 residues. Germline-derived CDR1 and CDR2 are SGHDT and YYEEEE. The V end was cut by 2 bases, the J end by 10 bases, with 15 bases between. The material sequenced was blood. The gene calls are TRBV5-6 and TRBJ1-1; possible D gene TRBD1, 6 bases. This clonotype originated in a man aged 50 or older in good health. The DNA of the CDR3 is TGTGCCAGCAGCTTTTCGGGGGGCCGCGGAGCTTTCTTT. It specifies CASSFSGGRGAFF.